This is a list of T cell receptor beta chains from one sample in a study of T cell responses to AZD1222 COVID-19 vaccine. Using immunoSEQ multiplex PCR, the repertoire was profiled, and TCRdb retains in-frame clones only, with some absent. The data hold under 130,000 clones, with roughly 82% observed a single time. The specimen comprised peripheral blood, sampled on day 0 of AZD1222 vaccination. The source is an adult in good health. The CDR3 runs from the conserved cysteine through the conserved F or W. The D gene is left open where the match is weak. Clone size is stated in some rows and not others, as once, few, many or a class when expanded.

D: NA; J: TRBJ1-1; size: NA; V: TRBV19; length: 13; CDR3: CASSKGLNTEAFF; DNA: TGTGCCAGTAGTAAGGGGTTGAACACTGAAGCTTTCTTT
D: NA; J: TRBJ1-1; size: few; V: TRBV27; length: 16; CDR3: CASSLRGRIRNTEAFF; DNA: TGTGCCAGCAGTTTGAGAGGCAGAATCCGGAACACTGAAGCTTTCTTT
D: NA; J: TRBJ2-1; size: NA; V: TRBV7-3; length: 14; CDR3: CASSLTRVGNEQFF; DNA: TGTGCCAGCAGCTTAACGCGGGTCGGCAATGAGCAGTTCTTC
D: NA; J: TRBJ1-2; size: NA; V: TRBV6-1; length: 15; CDR3: CASSEGGRQADGYTF; DNA: TGTGCCAGCAGTGAAGGCGGGAGACAGGCAGATGGCTACACCTTC
D: TRBD1; J: TRBJ1-4; size: NA; V: TRBV7-9; length: 14; CDR3: CASSYGQAGEKLFF; DNA: TGTGCCAGCAGCTACGGACAGGCGGGCGAAAAACTGTTTTTT
D: NA; J: TRBJ1-2; size: NA; V: TRBV6-2/TRBV6-3; length: 13; CDR3: CASSSGPSYGYTF; DNA: TGTGCCAGCAGTTCCGGCCCGAGCTATGGCTACACCTTC
D: NA; J: TRBJ2-7; size: NA; V: TRBV5-1; length: 15; CDR3: CASAATGALPYEQYF; DNA: TGCGCCAGTGCGGCTACGGGGGCCCTCCCCTACGAGCAGTACTTC
D: NA; J: TRBJ1-5; size: NA; V: TRBV20-1; length: 11; CDR3: CSARAGQPQHF; DNA: TGCAGTGCTAGAGCTGGTCAGCCCCAGCATTTT
D: TRBD2; J: TRBJ2-2; size: NA; V: TRBV6-2/TRBV6-3; length: 14; CDR3: CASSPGGETGELFF; DNA: TGTGCCAGCAGTCCCGGGGGGGAAACCGGGGAGCTGTTTTTT
D: NA; J: TRBJ1-4; size: NA; V: TRBV25-1; length: 15; CDR3: CASSDQTYPNEKLFF; DNA: TGTGCCAGCAGTGATCAAACTTACCCCAATGAAAAACTGTTTTTT
D: TRBD1; J: TRBJ1-2; size: NA; V: TRBV27; length: 15; CDR3: CASSFQGGRSYGYTF; DNA: TGTGCCAGCAGTTTCCAAGGGGGCCGAAGCTATGGCTACACCTTC
D: TRBD1; J: TRBJ2-4; size: once; V: TRBV7-2; length: 14; CDR3: CASSSGQGADDQYF; DNA: TGTGCCAGCAGCTCAGGACAGGGGGCTGATGATCAGTACTTC
D: NA; J: TRBJ1-1; size: NA; V: TRBV6-5; length: 13; CDR3: CASSRRPNTEAFF; DNA: TGTGCCAGCAGTAGACGCCCAAACACTGAAGCTTTCTTT
D: NA; J: TRBJ1-2; size: NA; V: TRBV15; length: 16; CDR3: CATVPGRRPFNYGYTF; DNA: TGTGCCACAGTACCGGGACGGAGACCCTTTAACTATGGCTACACCTTC
D: NA; J: TRBJ2-5; size: NA; V: TRBV4-3; length: 15; CDR3: CASSQASGPQETQYF; DNA: TGCGCCAGCAGCCAAGCGTCAGGTCCGCAAGAGACCCAGTACTTC
D: NA; J: TRBJ1-2; size: NA; V: TRBV3-1/TRBV3-2; length: 20; CDR3: CASSQDPPSPLTGQVYGYTF; DNA: TGTGCCAGCAGCCAAGACCCTCCTTCTCCCTTAACGGGACAAGTATATGGCTACACCTTC
D: TRBD1; J: TRBJ1-6; size: NA; V: TRBV7-9; length: 14; CDR3: CASSYGQGNSPLHF; DNA: TGTGCCAGCAGCTACGGACAGGGCAATTCACCCCTCCACTTT
D: NA; J: TRBJ2-5; size: NA; V: TRBV19; length: 13; CDR3: CASSLGTWETQYF; DNA: TGTGCCAGTAGCCTCGGGACATGGGAGACCCAGTACTTC
D: NA; J: TRBJ2-1; size: NA; V: TRBV14; length: 17; CDR3: CASSQGFTGLYNDEQFF; DNA: TGTGCCAGCAGCCAAGGCTTCACAGGGCTTTATAACGATGAGCAGTTCTTC
D: NA; J: TRBJ2-5; size: NA; V: TRBV4-2; length: 15; CDR3: CASSQGGHSGSGQYF; DNA: TGTGCCAGCAGCCAAGGGGGGCACAGTGGGTCCGGCCAGTACTTC
D: NA; J: TRBJ1-1; size: NA; V: TRBV3-1/TRBV3-2; length: 12; CDR3: CAAGPTNTEAFF; DNA: TGTGCCGCGGGGCCTACAAACACTGAAGCTTTCTTT
D: TRBD1; J: TRBJ2-1; size: NA; V: TRBV7-9; length: 17; CDR3: CASSFRKTGQGYNEQFF; DNA: TGTGCCAGCAGCTTCAGGAAGACAGGGCAGGGGTACAATGAGCAGTTCTTC
D: NA; J: TRBJ1-1; size: NA; V: TRBV10-3; length: 15; CDR3: CAISERGGSNTEAFF; DNA: TGTGCCATCAGTGAAAGGGGCGGATCGAACACTGAAGCTTTCTTT
D: TRBD2; J: TRBJ2-4; size: few; V: TRBV2; length: 15; CDR3: CASTFSGGRKNIQYF; DNA: TGTGCCAGCACCTTCAGCGGGGGGAGGAAAAACATTCAGTACTTC
D: NA; J: TRBJ1-2; size: NA; V: TRBV7-3; length: 13; CDR3: CASSLNQGQGYTF; DNA: TGTGCCAGCAGCTTAAACCAGGGGCAGGGCTACACCTTC
D: NA; J: TRBJ1-1; size: NA; V: TRBV10-1; length: 14; CDR3: CASSDGGWETEAFF; DNA: TGCGCCAGCAGTGACGGAGGGTGGGAAACTGAAGCTTTCTTT
D: TRBD2; J: TRBJ2-3; size: NA; V: TRBV11-1; length: 16; CDR3: CASSLVAGGSTDTQYF; DNA: TGTGCCAGCAGCTTAGTTGCGGGGGGAAGCACAGATACGCAGTATTTT
D: NA; J: TRBJ2-7; size: NA; V: TRBV18; length: 14; CDR3: CASSRDGISYEQYF; DNA: TGTGCCAGCTCTCGGGACGGAATCTCCTACGAGCAGTACTTC
D: NA; J: TRBJ1-6; size: NA; V: TRBV2; length: 15; CDR3: CASSERHPNLLPLHF; DNA: TGTGCCAGCAGTGAGAGACACCCCAACTTATTGCCCCTCCACTTT
D: TRBD1; J: TRBJ1-2; size: NA; V: TRBV4-3; length: 14; CDR3: CASSQIQGAGGYTF; DNA: TGCGCCAGCAGCCAGATACAGGGGGCGGGAGGCTACACCTTC
D: TRBD2; J: TRBJ2-5; size: NA; V: TRBV4-2; length: 19; CDR3: CASSQGGLAGGRYQETQYF; DNA: TGTGCCAGCAGCCAAGGCGGACTAGCGGGGGGGAGGTACCAAGAGACCCAGTACTTC
D: NA; J: TRBJ1-2; size: NA; V: TRBV7-9; length: 12; CDR3: CASRQPVEGYTF; DNA: TGTGCCAGCAGGCAACCAGTGGAGGGCTACACCTTC
D: TRBD1; J: TRBJ2-7; size: NA; V: TRBV5-6; length: 14; CDR3: CASSLDRGWGEQYF; DNA: TGTGCCAGCAGCCTTGACAGGGGATGGGGCGAGCAGTACTTC
D: TRBD1; J: TRBJ1-2; size: few; V: TRBV3-1/TRBV3-2; length: 16; CDR3: CASSQAGTGIFYGYTF; DNA: TGTGCCAGCAGCCAGGCCGGGACAGGGATCTTCTATGGCTACACCTTC
D: NA; J: TRBJ2-7; size: NA; V: TRBV7-9; length: 12; CDR3: CASSSGIDEQYF; DNA: TGTGCCAGCAGTTCAGGGATCGACGAGCAGTACTTC
D: TRBD1; J: TRBJ2-1; size: few; V: TRBV6-2/TRBV6-3; length: 15; CDR3: CASSYLKGAYNEQFF; DNA: TGTGCCAGCAGTTACCTAAAGGGGGCGTACAATGAGCAGTTCTTC
D: NA; J: TRBJ2-7; size: NA; V: TRBV5-5; length: 13; CDR3: CASSPGLNHEQYF; DNA: TGTGCCAGCAGCCCCGGCCTGAACCACGAGCAGTACTTC
D: TRBD2; J: TRBJ2-1; size: NA; V: TRBV14; length: 15; CDR3: CASSQATSGGPQQFF; DNA: TGTGCCAGCAGCCAAGCCACTAGCGGGGGCCCCCAGCAGTTCTTC
D: TRBD1; J: TRBJ1-1; size: NA; V: TRBV27; length: 12; CDR3: CASQDPGGWAFF; DNA: TGTGCCAGCCAAGATCCAGGGGGATGGGCTTTCTTT
D: NA; J: TRBJ2-6; size: NA; V: TRBV5-1; length: 15; CDR3: CASTPGPSGANVLTF; DNA: TGCGCCAGCACCCCAGGGCCCTCTGGGGCCAACGTCCTGACTTTC
D: TRBD1; J: TRBJ2-7; size: NA; V: TRBV5-4; length: 14; CDR3: CASSWGTGSYEQYF; DNA: TGTGCCAGCAGCTGGGGGACAGGTTCCTACGAGCAGTACTTC
D: TRBD1; J: TRBJ1-1; size: NA; V: TRBV5-1; length: 14; CDR3: CASSLTGGLTEAFF; DNA: TGCGCCAGCAGCTTAACAGGGGGCCTCACTGAAGCTTTCTTT
D: NA; J: TRBJ1-1; size: few; V: TRBV4-1; length: 15; CDR3: CASSQDFSGNTEAFF; DNA: TGCGCCAGCAGCCAAGATTTTTCGGGGAACACTGAAGCTTTCTTT
D: NA; J: TRBJ2-7; size: NA; V: TRBV11-1; length: 15; CDR3: CASSLAGALSYEQYF; DNA: TGTGCCAGCAGCTTAGCGGGGGCCCTCTCCTACGAGCAGTACTTC
D: TRBD2; J: TRBJ2-1; size: once; V: TRBV10-3; length: 15; CDR3: CAICKQGGGYNEQFF; DNA: TGTGCCATCTGTAAGCAGGGCGGGGGGTACAATGAGCAGTTCTTC
D: NA; J: TRBJ2-1; size: NA; V: TRBV20-1; length: 11; CDR3: CSAPGQSEQFF; DNA: TGCAGTGCTCCCGGACAGTCGGAGCAGTTCTTC
D: TRBD2; J: TRBJ2-1; size: NA; V: TRBV5-1; length: 17; CDR3: CASSLPPSGGGGNEQFF; DNA: TGCGCCAGCAGCTTACCACCTAGCGGGGGCGGGGGCAATGAGCAGTTCTTC
D: NA; J: TRBJ1-6; size: NA; V: TRBV7-2; length: 15; CDR3: CASSLNWQGSSPLHF; DNA: TGTGCCAGCAGCTTGAATTGGCAGGGGTCTTCACCCCTCCACTTT
D: NA; J: TRBJ1-1; size: once; V: TRBV6-2/TRBV6-3; length: 14; CDR3: CASSSNDLTTEAFF; DNA: TGTGCCAGCAGCTCTAACGACCTGACCACTGAAGCTTTCTTT
D: NA; J: TRBJ1-1; size: NA; V: TRBV6-5; length: 11; CDR3: CASRKNTEAFF; DNA: TGTGCCAGCAGAAAAAACACTGAAGCTTTCTTT
D: NA; J: TRBJ2-3; size: once; V: TRBV7-8; length: 14; CDR3: CASSLEVFTDTQYF; DNA: TGTGCCAGCAGCTTAGAAGTGTTCACAGATACGCAGTATTTT
D: TRBD1; J: TRBJ2-7; size: many; V: TRBV13; length: 17; CDR3: CASSSEAGTGGRYEQYF; DNA: TGTGCCAGCAGCTCGGAGGCAGGTACAGGGGGCAGGTACGAGCAGTACTTC
D: TRBD1; J: TRBJ2-7; size: many; V: TRBV11-2; length: 14; CDR3: CASSTKTGGGEQYF; DNA: TGTGCCAGCAGCACCAAGACAGGGGGCGGCGAGCAGTACTTC
D: NA; J: TRBJ1-5; size: few; V: TRBV4-3; length: 17; CDR3: CASSQDRRGGGNQPQHF; DNA: TGCGCCAGCAGCCAAGATAGAAGGGGAGGGGGCAATCAGCCCCAGCATTTT
D: NA; J: TRBJ1-3; size: NA; V: TRBV20-1; length: 14; CDR3: CSASQQGSGNTIYF; DNA: TGCAGTGCTAGTCAACAGGGCTCTGGAAACACCATATATTTT
D: NA; J: TRBJ2-3; size: NA; V: TRBV5-1; length: 16; CDR3: CASSPLAGLSTDTQYF; DNA: TGCGCCAGCAGCCCTTTGGCGGGGTTAAGCACAGATACGCAGTATTTT